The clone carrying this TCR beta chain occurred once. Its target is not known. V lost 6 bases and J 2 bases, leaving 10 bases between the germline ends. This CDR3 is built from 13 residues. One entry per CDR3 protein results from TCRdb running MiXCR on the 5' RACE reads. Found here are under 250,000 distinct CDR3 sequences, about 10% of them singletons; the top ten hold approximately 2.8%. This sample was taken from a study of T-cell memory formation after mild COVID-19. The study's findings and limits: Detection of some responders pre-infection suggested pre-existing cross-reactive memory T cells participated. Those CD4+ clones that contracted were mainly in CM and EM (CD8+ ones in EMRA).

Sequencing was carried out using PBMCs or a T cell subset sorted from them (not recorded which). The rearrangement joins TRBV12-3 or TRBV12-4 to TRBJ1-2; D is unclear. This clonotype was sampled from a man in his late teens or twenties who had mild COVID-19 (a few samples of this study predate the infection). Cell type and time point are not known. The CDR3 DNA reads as TGTGCCAGCAGCTATCGGGCCAACTATGGCTACACCTTC. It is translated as CASSYRANYGYTF.